What follows describes a single T cell receptor beta chain. Its target is unknown. The sample comes from a study of shared clonotypes between healthy human individuals. Whole-study context: Every donor yielded three CD4 naive, three CD4 memory, two CD8 naive and one CD8 memory plate. Study-level points and caveats: Among donors, clonotype sharing was expected to be affected by sequencing depth. Sampling covered nothing but blood. Tissue TCR repertoires likely differ from those found in blood.

CDR1 and CDR2 (germline): GTSNPN, SVGIG (reference sequence). Trimming removed 5 bases at V and 7 bases at J, with 8 bases between. The CDR3 has 10 residues. As processed by the authors: ImmunoSEQ gave junction-only sequences without quality scores, so filtering differed. Sequenced by immunoSEQ multiplex PCR; TCRdb stores in-frame clones only, minus some. That table gives V, J and clone size, and the DNA gave D and trimming. The sample consists of 2 million to 2.5 million clones, around 95% of them appearing once. Sample: naive CD4+ T cells sorted from blood. Subset reported: CD45RA+ positively selected. The chain combines TRBV30 with TRBJ2-5; D remains unclear. The TCR originated in a man aged 18 to 30 in good health. CDR3: CAWGLGTQYF. The CDR3 coding sequence is TGTGCCTGGGGTCTAGGGACCCAGTACTTC.